Below are 24 T cell receptor beta chains sequenced from a single sample in a study of T cells in Graves' hyperthyroidism and ophthalmopathy. It was RNA transcripts that yielded the amplified TCR beta CDR3 regions. The HTBI primer set was used in a first-round RT-PCR of the TCR CDR3. TCRdb called the multiplex PCR reads again in MiXCR, with one record for every CDR3 protein. The sample yields hundreds of thousands of distinct CDR3 sequences, just under 20% seen once. Sequencing input: blood. The receptors were sampled from a man between 40 and 49 years old with Graves' ophthalmopathy.

In its sample, this clonotype was seen a few times. This chain uses TRBV5-6 with TRBJ2-1; a possible D gene is TRBD2 (5 bases). Trimming cost V 4 bases and J 7 bases, with 18 bases left between them. From germline, CDR1 is SGHDT and CDR2 YYEEEE. The CDR3 consists of 15 residues. The CDR3 DNA is TGTGCCAGCAGCCCGGACTCAACAACGCAAAATGAGCAGTTCTTC. This translates into CASSPDSTTQNEQFF.

This clonotype has just a few counts. V gene TRBV2 combines with J gene TRBJ1-5; D may be TRBD1 (6 bases). Trimming stripped 4 bases from V and 2 bases from J, with 9 bases between. Germline V gene lookup returns CDR1 SNHLY and CDR2 FYNNEI. The CDR3 covers 14 residues. This chain's CDR3 is CASSGSGGNQPQHF. CDR3 nucleotides: TGTGCCAGCAGTGGATCAGGGGGCAATCAGCCCCAGCATTTT.

The chain combines TRBV12-3 or TRBV12-4 with TRBJ1-3; no clear D gene. This CDR3 comprises 15 residues. Trimming removed 2 bases at V and 4 bases at J, with 12 bases between. CDR3 region: CASSLSPVAGNTIYF. CDR3 nucleotide sequence: TGTGCCAGCAGTTTAAGCCCGGTAGCGGGAAACACCATATATTTT.

This clonotype was recorded a few times. The chain employs TRBV25-1 and TRBJ1-5; 7 nucleotides agree with TRBD1. The junction had 6 bases not matched to a gene; V was cut back by 4 bases and J by 3 bases. From germline, CDR1 is MGHDK and CDR2 SYGVNS. The length of the CDR3 is 15 residues. CDR3 loop: CASSGVTGVNQPQHF. DNA for the CDR3: TGTGCCAGCAGTGGCGTAACAGGGGTCAATCAGCCCCAGCATTTT.

This clonotype was counted many times. The chain carries TRBV7-2 and TRBJ1-2; a possible D gene is TRBD1 (6 bases). V dropped 4 bases and J dropped 1 base, with 16 bases sitting between them. The CDR3 is made up of 16 amino acids. Germline V CDR1 and CDR2: SGHTA, FQGNSA. The CDR3 coding sequence is TGTGCCAGCAGCTCTCAGATACAGGGCTTTAACTATGGCTACACCTTC. Protein product: CASSSQIQGFNYGYTF.

The V and J genes are TRBV6-2 or TRBV6-3 and TRBJ1-1; D gene unclear. This CDR3 has 15 residues. Germline CDR1 reads MNHEY; CDR2 reads SVGEGT. V was cut by 8 bases and J by 1 base, with 17 bases left in between. CDR3: CASRVRPTANTEAFF. The CDR3 bases are TGTGCCAGCCGAGTGCGCCCGACGGCGAACACTGAAGCTTTCTTT.

The rearrangement links TRBV19 to TRBJ2-3, with 7 bases aligning to TRBD2. The CDR3 covers 17 residues. From germline, CDR1 is LNHDA and CDR2 SQIVND (reference sequence). V shed 6 bases and J 3 bases; nucleotides not matched to a gene: 15. The CDR3 DNA sequence: TGTGCCAGTAGGGCCGCGGGGCTAGCGGCCCATACAGATACGCAGTATTTT. Translation gives CASRAAGLAAHTDTQYF.

This clonotype was observed many times. The V call is TRBV13, the J call TRBJ2-1, with 11 nucleotides matching TRBD2. Looked up from germline, CDR1 is PRHDT and CDR2 is FYEKMQ (reference sequence). The length of the CDR3 is 15 residues. Trimming at V came to 5 bases and at J to 7 bases, leaving 7 bases not matched to a gene. The CDR3 is CASSLSGGARNEQFF. The CDR3 region has the DNA TGTGCCAGCAGCCTTAGCGGGGGGGCCCGGAATGAGCAGTTCTTC.

This clonotype occurred many times. The chain has TRBV6-2 or TRBV6-3 and TRBJ2-1, with D uncertain. V was clipped by 6 bases and J by 0 bases, with 9 bases between them. This CDR3 is built from 14 residues. Germline CDR1 MNHEY, CDR2 SVGEGT. The CDR3 region has the DNA TGTGCCAGCAGACGACCGAGCTCCTACAATGAGCAGTTCTTC. Translating gives CASRRPSSYNEQFF.

The chain has TRBV18 and TRBJ2-2, with 8 bases identical to TRBD1. This CDR3 has 16 amino acids. Germline V gives CDR1 KGHSH, CDR2 LQKENI. V was clipped by 4 bases and J by 1 base; unmatched bases: 5. The CDR3 loop is CASSLTGTGNTGELFF. The CDR3 DNA reads TGTGCCAGCTCACTTACCGGGACAGGGAACACCGGGGAGCTGTTTTTT. Based on the CDR3 plus reference TRBV18 and TRBJ2-2, the full variable domain is NAGVMQNPRHLVRRRGQEARLRCSPMKGHSHVYWYRQLPEEGLKFMVYLQKENIIDESGMPKERFSAEFPKEGPSILRIQQVVRGDSAAYFCASSLTGTGNTGELFFGEGSRLTVL.

As for this clonotype: A much larger clone lies a single base off, so this may be a read error. The chain couples TRBV27 to TRBJ1-1, with a weak D call TRBD1 (6 bases). Germline CDR1 is MNHEY and CDR2 is SMNVEV (reference sequence). The CDR3 is made up of 13 amino acids. Here the CDR3 reads CVSAVGGRTEAFF. The CDR3 DNA follows: TGTGTCAGCGCGGTAGGGGGGAGAACTGAAGCTTTCTTT.

In this sample, this clonotype turned up a few times. The rearrangement joins TRBV6-1 to TRBJ2-2; possible D gene TRBD2, 7 bases. V lost 5 bases and J lost 3, with 16 bases in between. Germline V gives CDR1 MNHNS, CDR2 SASEGT. This CDR3 is 16 amino acids long. CDR3 amino acids: CASSRTGAGDTGELFF. CDR3 coding DNA: TGTGCCAGCAGTAGAACGGGGGCGGGGGACACCGGGGAGCTGTTTTTT.

This clonotype was seen more than once but under ten times. The CDR3 DNA is TGTGCCAGCTATTCGACTCTTGGGACGGGAAACACTGAAGCTTTCTTT. This gives the protein CASYSTLGTGNTEAFF. J is TRBJ1-1 and V is TRBV28; D is possibly TRBD1 (5 bases). The CDR3 runs to 16 residues. With 8 bases removed from V and 2 bases from J, the gap between germline ends came to 21 bases. Per the germline V gene, CDR1 is MDHEN and CDR2 is SYDVKM.

In this sample, this clonotype turned up many times. The chain recombines TRBV11-2 with TRBJ1-1; D not certain. This CDR3 is 13 amino acids long. In germline, CDR1 is SGHAT, CDR2 FQNNGV. The germline V and J ends were trimmed by 2 bases and 0 bases, with 4 bases remaining between them. CDR3 protein: CASSLPVNTEAFF. CDR3 in DNA: TGTGCCAGCAGCTTACCAGTGAACACTGAAGCTTTCTTT.

This clonotype was seen ten or more times. This chain links TRBV18 with TRBJ2-5; D ambiguous. Germline assignment: CDR1 KGHSH and CDR2 LQKENI. V lost 2 bases, J lost 5 bases, and 15 bases lay in between. CDR3 size: 15 residues. The CDR3 region is CASSPEKGGHETQYF. In DNA form, the CDR3 reads TGTGCCAGCTCACCAGAGAAAGGTGGTCATGAGACCCAGTACTTC.

This clonotype was seen at least ten times. CDR3 loop: CASSLKTNTEAFF. As DNA, the CDR3 is TGTGCCAGCAGCTTGAAGACGAACACTGAAGCTTTCTTT. The chain uses TRBV11-2 and TRBJ1-1; D uncertain. V was cut by 3 bases and J by 1 base, with 6 bases left in between. Germline CDR1 reads SGHAT; CDR2 reads FQNNGV. This CDR3 contains 13 residues.

This chain uses TRBV7-2 with TRBJ2-1, with 10 bases identical to TRBD2. Germline V gives CDR1 SGHTA, CDR2 FQGNSA. This CDR3 comprises 16 residues. V shed 5 bases, J shed 4 bases, and the junction held 8 bases outside the gene matches. This CDR3 reads CASSVTGLAEYNEQFF. The CDR3 bases are TGTGCCAGCAGCGTAACCGGACTAGCGGAATACAATGAGCAGTTCTTC.

There are a few counts of this clonotype. The V call is TRBV4-3, the J call TRBJ1-6; D is perhaps TRBD1 (5 bases). This CDR3 has 15 amino acids. The germline gives CDR1 LGHNA, CDR2 YSLEER. V was shortened by 0 bases and J by 8 bases, with 11 bases between the two germline ends. CDR3 region: CASSQDRGRDSPLHF. CDR3 DNA sequence: TGCGCCAGCAGCCAAGATCGTGGCAGGGATTCACCCCTCCACTTT.

This clonotype was observed at least ten times. The CDR3 nucleotides are TGTGCCAGCAGTTCGACCGGGACAGGGGGGCGAGGCTACACCTTC. This sequence encodes CASSSTGTGGRGYTF. This chain links TRBV7-8 with TRBJ1-2; 11 positions agree with TRBD1. CDR1 is SGHVS and CDR2 is FQNEAQ in the germline V gene. Unmatched junction bases numbered 11, after V lost 6 bases and J lost 8 bases. This CDR3 spans 15 amino acids.

This clonotype was seen a handful of times. J is TRBJ2-2 and V is TRBV6-2 or TRBV6-3, with D tentatively TRBD1 (6 bases). CDR3 size: 15 residues. The V and J ends lost 6 bases and 8 bases respectively, with 19 bases between them. Looked up from germline, CDR1 is MNHEY and CDR2 is SVGEGT. The CDR3 DNA is TGTGCCAGCAGAAAAGACAGGTCCCCAGGAGGGGAGCTGTTTTTT. Its translation: CASRKDRSPGGELFF.

This clonotype was found many times. The V gene is TRBV6-1, the J gene TRBJ2-7, with TRBD2 as a possible D gene (5 bases). The V end lost 3 bases, the J end lost 2 bases, and 11 bases lay between the germline ends. The CDR3 contains 14 residues. CDR1 and CDR2 from the germline V gene are MNHNS and SASEGT. The CDR3 bases are TGTGCCAGCAGTGACCCGCCCGGGACCTACGAGCAGTACTTC. It codes for CASSDPPGTYEQYF.

This rearrangement joins TRBV6-6 to TRBJ1-1, with 9 bases lining up with TRBD1. CDR1 MNHNY and CDR2 SVGAGI come from the germline V gene (reference sequence). V shed 2 bases, J shed 4 bases, and the junction held 5 bases outside the gene matches. CDR3 length equals 15 residues. CDR3 DNA sequence: TGTGCCAGCAGTTACGCCGGGACAGGGAGCACTGAAGCTTTCTTT. This translates into CASSYAGTGSTEAFF.

In regard to this clonotype: A much bigger clone sits one base away, suggesting this may be a read error. The chain has TRBV2 and TRBJ1-2, with a tentative D call TRBD1 (5 bases). The germline gives CDR1 SNHLY, CDR2 FYNNEI. This CDR3 is built from 17 residues. CDR3 protein: CDSSGDFDKGDSDGYTF. The CDR3 coding sequence is TGTGACAGCAGTGGGGATTTTGATAAAGGGGACTCTGATGGCTACACCTTC.

The chain is built from TRBV29-1 and TRBJ2-7; TRBD1 matches 8 bases. J gave up 5 bases and V 7 bases, and 7 bases lay outside the gene matches. From germline, CDR1 is SQVTM and CDR2 ANQGSEA. The CDR3 runs 12 residues. CDR3 residues: CSGGRDRNEQYF. CDR3 nucleotides: TGCAGCGGAGGTCGGGACAGGAACGAGCAGTACTTC.